This T cell receptor (beta chain) was recovered during a study of cytomegalovirus exposure and HLA in healthy donors (TCRdb year 2017). Context from the whole study: An earlier analysis of some 500 of the donors reported 250 to 300 Gb of sequence data and 117 million unique TCR beta sequences from about 200 million T cells. The genetic ancestry cluster associated with self-reported Caucasian donors included approximately 85% of the 398 genotyped donors. Besides the first cohort of approximately 710 subjects, a separate validation cohort made up of about 120 different subjects was used. Rather than using new phenotypic data, the later analysis identified candidate immune exposures from TCR beta sequences and from how often those sequences occurred across donors. The study combined high-throughput TCR immunosequencing, statistical association of individual TCRs with disease status, and machine learning to predict cytomegalovirus infection status. In a later genetic analysis, genome-wide SNP genotypes for about 55% of the roughly 700 donors were used, and that subset was treated as a discovery cohort. Typing coverage varied by locus: roughly 629-640 donors for A, B, C, DRB1 and DQB1; more than 500 for DQA1; about 600 for DPA1; some 470 for DPB1. Every repertoire in the discovery cohort had been generated on one and the same sequencing platform. In an earlier analysis of roughly 580 of the donors, high-throughput TCR beta sequencing was used to judge whether each TCR beta V gene segment behaved as functional or pseudogenic. Class I and class II HLA loci were covered by the typing at four-digit resolution. Donor age, sex, ethnicity and CMV serostatus were collected together with the repertoire data. On average, about 200,000 unique TCR beta nucleotide sequences were sequenced per donor among a few hundred genotyped donors of the cohort, with 15% to 20% of those sequences being non-productive. The study aimed to test whether signatures of past pathogen exposure could be identified by cataloging public T cell receptors. An early release covering roughly 640 HLA-typed donors comprised about 320 gigabases of sequencing data and tens of millions of unique TCR sequences. In a later analysis, previously published TCR beta repertoires from about 670 donors were re-analyzed and high-resolution HLA genotyping was added so that TCR occurrence patterns could be studied. The study used immunosequencing to profile the T cell repertoires of more than 650 subjects and linked those repertoires to cytomegalovirus serostatus. Four or five DR-DQ haplotypes were treated as single units for association and clustering because of strong linkage in the cohort.

General study outcomes and caveats: In a later analysis, TCR association rates were found to vary across HLA loci, with the most associated TCRs seen for DRB1 alleles and the fewest for HLA-C alleles. Most TCR sequences were observed very rarely across donors, whereas some public TCRs were present in many individuals. In the study, about 150 TCR beta chains were listed as associated with cytomegalovirus. The classifier was reported to diagnose cytomegalovirus status with high specificity and sensitivity in both the original and validation cohorts. An association between a missense DCLRE1C variant and V-gene and J-gene trimming of TCR beta chains was found in a later genetic analysis and replicated in an independent cohort. In a later analysis, HLA-associated TCR beta chains were found to be more clonally expanded and to have lower generation probabilities than equally common non-associated chains. Sequencing depth was assumed to be roughly uniform across donors in the presence/absence analyses, though that assumption may not hold. Compared with the approximately 600-donor mean, donors in an Asian-associated ancestry cluster had fewer N-insertions in productive TCRs, according to a later genetic analysis. The 87-base-pair reads could not distinguish some IMGT-functional V segments, including TRBV6-2 and TRBV6-3, so those segments were excluded. CMV serostatus was the only immune exposure information available for the cohort. An earlier analysis of approximately 530 of the donors showed that most TCR beta V segments appeared in productive rearrangements either about 87% or about 30% of the time, which broadly matched IMGT annotations. Three of the identified cytomegalovirus-associated TCR beta chains were confirmed in vitro to be specific for cytomegalovirus antigens. A further reported finding was that TCR beta sequences accurately predicted the HLA-A and HLA-B alleles for most subjects in the first cohort. The authors suggested that the approach could potentially be extended to other disease states and immunological phenotypes. Linkage disequilibrium might explain the correlated functional status among segregating V segments, but an unknown experimental factor could not be ruled out. Most CMV-associated TCR beta chains appeared to be HLA-restricted in a later analysis, and the HLA associations seemed to be driven largely by CMV exposure. A cluster of highly shared sequence variants was judged likely to represent a technical artifact of the sequencing pipeline. Approximately 16 rarely observed V segments, including chromosome 9 orphons, were excluded from the earlier analysis of a few hundred of the donors because counts were too low. In a later analysis, 15,000 to 20,000 TCR beta sequences were associated with specific HLA alleles at a false discovery rate of 0.05. Because HLA typing was missing for some donors at each locus, association tests included only the typed subset. Assigning TCR associations to individual alleles was difficult when HLA alleles, especially DR and DQ, strongly co-occurred. Only TCR beta chains were sequenced in this cohort, and the absence of alpha or paired-chain data limited detectable features. Several of the top co-occurrence clusters appeared to be linked to parvovirus B19, influenza, CMV and Epstein-Barr virus, according to a later analysis.

As regards this clone: The specificity of this receptor is unknown. Base qualities are missing; no much larger clone stands one base away.

The cohort consisted of more than 650 healthy bone marrow donors. Cohort members were all nominally healthy when sampled, although unrecorded immune exposures were likely present. The donor was CMV seropositive and belonged to the group of 250 to 350 seropositive cohort members. A peripheral blood sample was provided by each donor, and peripheral blood mononuclear cells were used for TCR beta sequencing. The Qiagen DNeasy Blood Extraction Kit was used to extract genomic DNA from the blood cell samples. Libraries were prepared through the immunoSEQ multiplex PCR assay. The multiplex PCR relied on a mix of 60 forward primers for TCR Vbeta segments and 13 reverse primers for TCR Jbeta segments. A multiplex PCR assay on genomic DNA amplified the CDR3 region of rearranged TCR beta genes. Amplified TCR beta libraries were sequenced as 87-base-pair reads on the Illumina HiSeq System. Turning to the authors' computational methods: A later analysis counted tens of millions of unique TCR beta chains across the 666 repertoires, and 9 million to 14 million of these chains were shared by at least two donors. To remove PCR and sequencing errors, raw reads were error-corrected and collapsed into unique sequences using a nearest-neighbor algorithm that merged closely related sequences. CDR3 sequences were aligned to IMGT reference sequences to assign V, D and J gene segments. Each retained sequence needed at least a six-nucleotide match to both a V gene segment and a J gene segment. A rearrangement was called productive if the CDR3 had no stop codons and remained in frame with V and J, and every other rearrangement was called non-productive. Following IMGT convention, CDR3 was defined as the stretch from the second conserved V-encoded cysteine to the conserved J-encoded phenylalanine. The earlier analysis of approximately 590 of the donors excluded any sequence lacking an unambiguous match to a single V gene segment. An earlier analysis of around 600 of the donors classified V segments as functional when productive rearrangements were above 56.7% and as segregating when the standard deviation between donors was above 5%. A statistical classification framework was built for diagnosing cytomegalovirus status from the catalog of TCR beta chain sequences. In a later analysis, V and J genes were assigned by comparing TCR nucleotide sequences against IMGT/GENE-DB human TR gene sequences. The TCRdist pipeline was used in a later analysis to assign CDR3 sequences and most-parsimonious VDJ recombination scenarios. In a later analysis, each TCR beta chain was defined by its CDR3 amino acid sequence together with its V-gene family, and reads without a unique V-gene family were excluded. As a way to deal with suspected cross-contamination and a sequencing artifact, a later analysis dropped under 600 nucleotide sequences that were highly shared and had low generation probability. In a later analysis, a clonal expansion index was calculated for each public chain from normalized within-repertoire ranks of inferred template counts. In a later analysis, generation probabilities were computed using a VDJ recombination model fitted to out-of-frame rearrangements, and the results were checked against IGoR. In a later analysis, TCR-TCR, TCR-HLA and TCR-CMV co-occurrence was scored with hypergeometric tests, and a repertoire-size bias correction was applied to TCR pairs. To estimate false discovery rates, a later analysis permuted the HLA or CMV assignments 20 times. A later analysis grouped co-occurring TCRs with DBSCAN, adding TCRdist sequence similarity when clustering within HLA-allele-positive subsets. For co-occurrence clustering, repertoires with fewer than 30,000 or more than 120,000 public chains were excluded, along with 5 or 6 repertoires with anomalous nucleotide sharing. TCRdb's version of the immuneACCESS table is confined to in-frame rearrangements and falls short of the full clone set. An unresolved V gene accounts for under half of the shortfall where checked; the remainder is of unknown origin. That table gives V, J and clone size, and the DNA gave D and trimming. The sample yields approximately 100,000 clones; about 80% were counted once. Clones ranked in the top ten supply 5.8% of the sample.

The germline V gene encodes CDR1 MDHEN and CDR2 SYDVKM. V trim: 2 bases; J trim: 8 bases; unmatched bases: 10. The CDR3 starts with the cysteine, ends with the phenylalanine, and has 16 residues. The read is trimmed to its CDR3 DNA, 48 bases read in frame from base 1. This sequence was found in a man in his fifties or sixties in good health and CMV-seropositive. The V gene is TRBV28 and the J gene is TRBJ2-1; 9 central bases correspond to TRBD2. Sequencing was carried out using PBMCs. CDR3 protein: CASSLGASGVWDEQFF. The nucleotide sequence is given as TGTGCCAGCAGTTTAGGGGCTAGCGGGGTTTGGGATGAGCAGTTCTTC.